The 28 T cell receptor beta chains reported below all come from one sample, sequenced in a study of a mutant IDH1 vaccine in newly diagnosed glioma. The time point here: week 11, during vaccination. The study gave 300 ug of mutant IDH1 20-mer peptide per vaccine dose, with topical imiquimod. These TCRs' antigens remain unknown. Profiled with immunoSEQ multiplex PCR; TCRdb holds only in-frame clones, not every one. This sample yields 35,000 to 45,000 clones, of which 80% are seen a single time; about 15% belongs to the top ten. The sequences come from peripheral blood mononuclear cells (PBMCs), collected from a glioma patient whose treatment included an IDH1 peptide vaccine. Receptor source: a woman aged 25 to 39 with glioma. Some clones in this sample may be carry-over from other donors' samples.

A few counts support this clone. The chain recombines TRBV21-1 with TRBJ1-5; no DNA check was done on the table's D call, TRBD1. TRBV21-1 counts as a pseudogene. This CDR3 spans 15 amino acids. The CDR3 region has the DNA TGTGCCAGCAGCAATGGGACACTTAGCAATCAGCCCCAGCATTTT. It yields the protein CASSNGTLSNQPQHF.

This chain's CDR3 is CASSVTGGRKTGELFF. As DNA, the CDR3 is TGTGCCAGCAGTGTTACGGGGGGGAGAAAAACCGGGGAGCTGTTTTTT. The chain is built from TRBV2 and TRBJ2-2; TRBD2 matches at 8 bases. Germline-derived CDR1 and CDR2 are SNHLY and FYNNEI. After removal of 4 bases from V and 5 bases from J, the junction contained 9 bases not matched to a gene. The CDR3 extends over 16 amino acids.

In DNA, the CDR3 is TGTGCCAGCAGTTCCTCCGGGTTGGGCAATCAGCCCCAGCATTTT. Its translation: CASSSSGLGNQPQHF. V and J are TRBV6-5 and TRBJ1-5; no firm D call. Germline loops: CDR1 MNHEY, CDR2 SVGAGI. CDR3 length: 15 amino acids. The ends were cut back, 4 bases at V and 2 bases at J, with 12 bases in the middle.

The chain carries TRBV18 and TRBJ1-2; 7 bases align to TRBD1. Germline V gene lookup returns CDR1 KGHSH and CDR2 LQKENI. This CDR3 contains 14 residues. J was trimmed by 2 bases and V by 3 bases; bases with no gene match: 3. CDR3 bases: TGTGCCAGCTCACCCGCGACAGGGAACTATGGCTACACCTTC. Its translation: CASSPATGNYGYTF.

This chain joins TRBV30 and TRBJ2-7; 8 positions match TRBD2. V lost 0 bases, J lost 2 bases, and 6 bases stayed unmatched. Germline lookup yields CDR1 GTSNPN and CDR2 SVGIG (reference sequence). This CDR3 region has 15 residues. The CDR3 sequence: CAWSVAAGAPYEQYF. CDR3 sequence (DNA): TGTGCCTGGAGTGTGGCAGCGGGAGCCCCCTACGAGCAGTACTTC.

V is TRBV23-1 and J is TRBJ1-1; 11 nucleotides line up with TRBD1. TRBV23-1 is an ORF; its function is uncertain. V dropped 2 bases and J dropped 4; count of bases not matched to a gene: 12. There are 18 residues in the CDR3. In nucleotides, the CDR3 is TGCGCCAGCAGTCAACCCGGGACAGGGGGACGTAAAGGCACTGAAGCTTTCTTT. Protein sequence: CASSQPGTGGRKGTEAFF.

The chain joins TRBV18 to TRBJ1-2; a possible D gene is TRBD1 (5 bases). The CDR3 has 14 residues. V was trimmed by 2 bases and J by 6 bases, leaving 13 bases between them. From germline, CDR1 is KGHSH and CDR2 LQKENI. CDR3 residues: CASSPGSKGDGYTF. In DNA, the CDR3 is TGTGCCAGCTCACCAGGGTCGAAAGGGGATGGCTACACCTTC. Full variable domain (outside the CDR3, taken from reference TRBV18 and TRBJ1-2): NAGVMQNPRHLVRRRGQEARLRCSPMKGHSHVYWYRQLPEEGLKFMVYLQKENIIDESGMPKERFSAEFPKEGPSILRIQQVVRGDSAAYFCASSPGSKGDGYTFGSGTRLTVV.

The gene calls are TRBV6-1 and TRBJ1-1; unclear D gene. The germline gives CDR1 MNHNS, CDR2 SASEGT. Trimming cost V 3 bases and J 1 base, with 15 bases left between them. The CDR3 extends over 16 amino acids. The CDR3 nucleotides read TGTGCCAGCAGTGAGGGGAGGGAGTGGGGGAACACTGAAGCTTTCTTT. It yields the protein CASSEGREWGNTEAFF.

The sample holds one count of this clone. This sequence joins TRBV19 and TRBJ1-2, with D unresolved. Germline V gene sequence: CDR1 LNHDA, CDR2 SQIVND (reference sequence). The CDR3 has 14 residues. V lost 3 bases to trimming and J lost 0 bases, with 8 bases between them. The CDR3 sequence is CASSIRSANYGYTF. DNA of the CDR3: TGTGCCAGTAGTATCCGGAGTGCTAACTATGGCTACACCTTC.

The chain links TRBV19 to TRBJ2-3, with 7 bases lining up with TRBD2. V lost 3 bases and J lost 1; bases outside the gene matches: 4. The CDR3 runs to 15 residues. Germline V gene data show CDR1 as LNHDA and CDR2 as SQIVND (reference sequence). CDR3 in amino acids: CASSMGGLRTDTQYF. The CDR3 DNA is TGTGCCAGTAGTATGGGAGGGCTTCGCACAGATACGCAGTATTTT.

V is TRBV5-1 and J is TRBJ2-7; 7 bases line up with TRBD1. Germline lookup yields CDR1 SGHRS and CDR2 YFSETQ. CDR3 size: 15 residues. Trimming took 0 bases from V and 0 from J; bases not matched to a gene: 3. CDR3 in amino acids: CASSLGGQSSYEQYF. Written as DNA, the CDR3 is TGCGCCAGCAGCTTGGGGGGACAGAGCTCCTACGAGCAGTACTTC.

The rearrangement links TRBV2 to TRBJ1-2, with D possibly being TRBD1 (5 bases). The CDR3 covers 14 residues. Germline CDR1 SNHLY, CDR2 FYNNEI. Trimming pared 7 bases from V and 2 bases from J, leaving 14 bases between. The CDR3, as DNA: TGTGCCAGCACCCTTGCGGCAGGGAACTATGGCTACACCTTC. Translating gives CASTLAAGNYGYTF.

This clone was counted a few times. V and J are TRBV7-9 and TRBJ1-5; D remains ambiguous. This CDR3 has 14 amino acids. Trimming removed 5 bases from V and 5 bases from J, with 13 bases in between. Germline V lookup: CDR1 SEHNR, CDR2 FQNEAQ (reference sequence). CDR3 sequence: CASSGTAPDQPQHF. CDR3 nucleotide sequence: TGTGCCAGCAGCGGAACAGCACCAGATCAGCCCCAGCATTTT.

This clone was found a few times. The V call is TRBV5-1, the J call TRBJ2-3; D unclear. The CDR3 length is 14 residues. The germline gives CDR1 SGHRS, CDR2 YFSETQ. Trimming cost V 0 bases and J 4 bases, with 9 bases left between them. CDR3 in DNA: TGCGCCAGCAGCTTGGGGCAGTTGGCAGATACGCAGTATTTT. Its protein product is CASSLGQLADTQYF. The complete variable domain, with remaining parts taken from reference TRBV5-1 and TRBJ2-3, reads KAGVTQTPRYLIKTRGQQVTLSCSPISGHRSVSWYQQTPGQGLQFLFEYFSETQRNKGNFPGRFSGRQFSNSRSEMNVSTLELGDSALYLCASSLGQLADTQYFGPGTRLTVL.

V usage is TRBV7-9 and J usage is TRBJ2-1; TRBD1 agrees at 9 bases. Trimming removed 1 base from V and 10 bases from J; junction bases left unmatched: 11. The germline V gene encodes CDR1 SEHNR and CDR2 FQNEAQ (reference sequence). This CDR3 has 16 amino acids. The CDR3 sequence: CASSLGRKQGAGEQFF. The CDR3 coding sequence is TGTGCCAGCAGCTTAGGACGAAAACAGGGGGCAGGGGAGCAGTTCTTC.

The genes are TRBV27 and TRBJ1-5; D not certain. V lost 4 bases to trimming and J lost 3 bases, with 16 bases between them. The CDR3 runs to 16 residues. In germline, CDR1 is MNHEY, CDR2 SMNVEV (reference sequence). This chain's CDR3 is CASSSQPTGFNQPQHF. Here the CDR3 DNA reads TGTGCCAGCAGTTCACAACCGACGGGATTCAATCAGCCCCAGCATTTT.

This clone showed up just once. This chain joins TRBV6-1 and TRBJ2-7; either TRBD1 or TRBD2 may supply D (5 bases each). Germline assignment: CDR1 MNHNS and CDR2 SASEGT. Trimming removed 8 bases at V and 2 bases at J, with 13 bases between. CDR3 length equals 13 residues. CDR3 DNA: TGTGCCAGCCTCCGGGTGGGACCCTACGAGCAGTACTTC. Amino acids: CASLRVGPYEQYF.

J is TRBJ2-7 and V is TRBV6-5; TRBD1 matches at 10 bases. The CDR3 extends over 14 amino acids. With 6 bases clipped from V and 2 bases from J, the junction kept 4 bases outside the gene matches. Germline V gives CDR1 MNHEY, CDR2 SVGAGI. CDR3 sequence: CASSPGQGAYEQYF. DNA for the CDR3: TGTGCCAGCAGCCCCGGACAGGGGGCCTACGAGCAGTACTTC.

The V gene is TRBV18, the J gene TRBJ1-3; maybe TRBD1 (6 bases). Trimming left V 2 bases short and J 4 bases short, with 9 bases between. The CDR3 runs 14 residues. The germline gives CDR1 KGHSH, CDR2 LQKENI. CDR3: CASSPGGGGNTIYF. Written as DNA, the CDR3 is TGTGCCAGCTCACCAGGAGGGGGAGGAAACACCATATATTTT.

This clone showed up just once. The V gene is TRBV9, the J gene TRBJ1-1; a possible D gene is TRBD1 (6 bases). Trimming left V 3 bases short and J 0 bases short, with 15 bases between. CDR1 and CDR2 (germline): SGDLS, YYNGEE. The CDR3 runs 16 residues. In DNA, the CDR3 is TGTGCCAGCAGCGACCCAGTTAGGGGGGTGAACACTGAAGCTTTCTTT. Amino acids: CASSDPVRGVNTEAFF.

The chain uses TRBV11-2 and TRBJ2-7; TRBD2 might be the D (7 bases). The CDR3 extends over 15 amino acids. V lost 3 bases and J lost 3, with 15 bases in between. Germline CDR1 SGHAT, CDR2 FQNNGV. The DNA for the CDR3 is TGTGCCAGCAGCTTGGGGCGGGAGACAGGCTACGAGCAGTACTTC. Its protein product is CASSLGRETGYEQYF. The whole variable domain, remainder taken from reference TRBV11-2 and TRBJ2-7, is EAGVAQSPRYKIIEKRQSVAFWCNPISGHATLYWYQQILGQGPKLLIQFQNNGVVDDSQLPKDRFSAERLKGVDSTLKIQPAKLEDSAVYLCASSLGRETGYEQYFGPGTRLTVT.

The chain uses TRBV15 and TRBJ2-7; D remains unclear. With 4 bases removed from V and 0 bases from J, the gap between germline ends came to 10 bases. Germline loops: CDR1 LNHNV, CDR2 YYDKDF (reference sequence). The CDR3 runs to 14 residues. In nucleotides, the CDR3 is TGTGCCACCAGCACGAAAGTAGGCTCCTACGAGCAGTACTTC. Its translation: CATSTKVGSYEQYF.

This chain uses TRBV19 with TRBJ1-5, with a weak D call TRBD1 (6 bases). Per the germline V gene, CDR1 is LNHDA and CDR2 is SQIVND (reference sequence). Trimming shortened V by 5 bases and J by 7 bases, and 18 bases separated the two germline ends. This CDR3 contains 15 residues. This chain's CDR3 is CASSSSRGGRQPQHF. The CDR3 DNA follows: TGTGCCAGTAGTTCCTCGAGGGGGGGCAGGCAGCCCCAGCATTTT.

In DNA, the CDR3 is TGCGCCAGCAGCCAAGAAGGACCTTATAGCAATCAGCCCCAGCATTTT. Translation gives CASSQEGPYSNQPQHF. The chain combines TRBV4-1 with TRBJ1-5, with unresolved D. This CDR3 is built from 16 residues. Germline assignment: CDR1 MGHRA and CDR2 YSYEKL. With 0 bases removed from V and 0 bases from J, the gap between germline ends came to 9 bases.

This clone was recorded a few times. The chain carries TRBV7-9 and TRBJ2-3, with D hard to call. Germline CDR1 is SEHNR and CDR2 is FQNEAQ (reference sequence). V was shortened by 0 bases and J by 0 bases, with 4 bases between the two germline ends. The length of the CDR3 is 14 residues. The CDR3 DNA is TGTGCCAGCAGCTTAGCCGGAAGCACAGATACGCAGTATTTT. It yields the protein CASSLAGSTDTQYF.

The rearrangement uses TRBV4-1 and TRBJ1-5, with 10 bases aligning to TRBD1. J lost 3 bases, V lost 1 base, and 3 bases had no gene match. Germline CDR1 MGHRA, CDR2 YSYEKL. The CDR3 contains 16 residues. DNA of the CDR3: TGCGCCAGCAGCCAAGTTGGACAGGGGGACAATCAGCCCCAGCATTTT. Translation: CASSQVGQGDNQPQHF.

The chain has TRBV7-8 and TRBJ2-3; D is perhaps TRBD2 (5 bases). CDR3 length: 13 amino acids. V shed 3 bases and J shed 3 bases, with 7 bases lying between them. Germline-derived CDR1 and CDR2 are SGHVS and FQNEAQ. CDR3 bases: TGTGCCAGCAGCTTTAGCGATACAGATACGCAGTATTTT. It translates to CASSFSDTDTQYF.

The chain combines TRBV28 with TRBJ1-1, with D possibly TRBD1 on 5 matching bases. The CDR3 spans 14 residues. Germline V gene data show CDR1 as MDHEN and CDR2 as SYDVKM. The V end was cut by 7 bases, the J end by 1 base, with 13 bases between. The CDR3, as DNA: TGTGCCAGCACCCTCCTGACAGCGAACACTGAAGCTTTCTTT. Translation gives CASTLLTANTEAFF.